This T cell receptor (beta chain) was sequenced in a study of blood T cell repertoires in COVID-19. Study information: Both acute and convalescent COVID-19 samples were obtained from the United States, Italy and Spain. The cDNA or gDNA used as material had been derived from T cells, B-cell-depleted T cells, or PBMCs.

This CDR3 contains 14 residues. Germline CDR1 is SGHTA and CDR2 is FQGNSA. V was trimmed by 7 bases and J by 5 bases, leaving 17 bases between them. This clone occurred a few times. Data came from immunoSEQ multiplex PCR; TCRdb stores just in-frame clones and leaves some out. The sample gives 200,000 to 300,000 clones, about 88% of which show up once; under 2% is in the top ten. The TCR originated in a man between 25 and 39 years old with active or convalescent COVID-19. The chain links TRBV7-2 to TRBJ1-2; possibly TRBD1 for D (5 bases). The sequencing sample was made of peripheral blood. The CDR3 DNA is TGTGCCAGCACCGTGTCGTGGGGGGGATATGGCTACACCTTC. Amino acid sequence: CASTVSWGGYGYTF. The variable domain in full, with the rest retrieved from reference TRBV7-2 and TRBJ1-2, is GAGVSQSPSNKVTEKGKDVELRCDPISGHTALYWYRQSLGQGLEFLIYFQGNSAPDKSGLPSDRFSAERTGGSVSTLTIQRTQQEDSAVYLCASTVSWGGYGYTFGSGTRLTVV.